Below are 28 T cell receptor beta chains sequenced from a single sample in a study of control samples from healthy donors and cancer patients. TCRdb's copy holds only in-frame clones and misses some; the assay was immunoSEQ multiplex PCR. Here the sample spans about 410,000 clones, around 90% being singletons. Sequencing was performed on PBMCs. These TCRs come from a man in his forties or fifties with head and neck cancer.

There are a few counts of this clone. V gene TRBV28 combines with J gene TRBJ2-7; D perhaps matches TRBD2 (6 bases). Trimming stripped 6 bases from V and 2 bases from J, with 26 bases between. The CDR3 spans 18 residues. In germline, CDR1 is MDHEN, CDR2 SYDVKM. CDR3 sequence reads: CASSPPLGWGGTTYEQYF. The CDR3 DNA reads TGTGCCAGCAGCCCCCCCCTGGGTTGGGGAGGAACAACCTACGAGCAGTACTTC.

CDR3 coding DNA: TGTGCCAGCAGCCTAACAGGACCCTATGGCTACACCTTC. Translating it yields CASSLTGPYGYTF. The chain links TRBV6-2 or TRBV6-3 to TRBJ1-2, with TRBD1 as a possible D gene (5 bases). Per germline, CDR1 MNHEY and CDR2 SVGEGT. There are 13 residues in the CDR3. Between the trimmed V and J ends, which lost 6 bases and 4 bases, there was a span of 12 bases.

The chain is built from TRBV7-2 and TRBJ1-2, with 10 bases lining up with TRBD1. Germline trimming cut 4 bases from V and 8 bases from J; bases unmatched to any gene: 4. This CDR3 has 13 amino acids. Germline V gives CDR1 SGHTA, CDR2 FQGNSA. CDR3 coding DNA: TGTGCCAGCAGCTCGACAGGGGGCAGGGGCTACACCTTC. Translation gives CASSSTGGRGYTF.

V gene TRBV12-3 or TRBV12-4 combines with J gene TRBJ1-4; D is unclear. V was clipped by 2 bases and J by 8 bases, with 9 bases between them. This CDR3 is built from 13 residues. CDR3 sequence (DNA): TGTGCCAGCAGTTTATGGGCGGCGGAAAAACTGTTTTTT. It yields the protein CASSLWAAEKLFF.

This chain joins TRBV7-2 and TRBJ2-7; D is unclear. CDR3 length equals 15 residues. CDR1 and CDR2 (germline): SGHTA, FQGNSA. V lost 7 bases, J lost 2 bases, and 18 bases lay in between. The CDR3 loop reads CASNLRGSFTYEQYF. CDR3 bases: TGTGCCAGCAACCTCCGTGGCAGCTTTACCTACGAGCAGTACTTC.

The chain is built from TRBV19 and TRBJ1-2; 7 bases align to TRBD1. CDR3 length equals 16 residues. Germline CDR1 is LNHDA and CDR2 is SQIVND (reference sequence). V was clipped by 3 bases and J by 1 base; unmatched bases: 8. The CDR3 bases are TGTGCCAGTAGTATCCATACTCAGGGGGATAACTATGGCTACACCTTC. It encodes CASSIHTQGDNYGYTF.

The V call is TRBV7-9, the J call TRBJ1-6, with unresolved D. Germline CDR1 reads SEHNR; CDR2 reads FQNEAQ (reference sequence). Deletions cut 5 bases from V and 13 bases from J, with 12 bases between. The CDR3 covers 12 residues. In nucleotides, the CDR3 is TGTGCCAGCAGCGACGATCCGGGGCCCCTCCACTTT. Translating it yields CASSDDPGPLHF.

This chain uses TRBV6-2 or TRBV6-3 with TRBJ1-2; no reliable D call. Deletions cut 4 bases from V and 8 bases from J, with 20 bases between. The CDR3 totals 15 residues. Looked up from germline, CDR1 is MNHEY and CDR2 is SVGEGT. This CDR3 is CASSLPEGLRSGYTF. Written as DNA, the CDR3 is TGTGCCAGCAGTTTGCCCGAGGGCCTGAGGTCGGGCTACACCTTC.

The gene calls are TRBV6-5 and TRBJ1-5; D gene uncertain. Trimming stripped 6 bases from V and 9 bases from J, with 18 bases between. The CDR3 contains 14 residues. CDR1 and CDR2 from the germline V gene are MNHEY and SVGAGI. The CDR3 coding sequence is TGTGCCAGCAGCCCGGTTAGGGCCCTCGGGCCCCAGCATTTT. Translating gives CASSPVRALGPQHF.

V usage is TRBV27 and J usage is TRBJ1-2, with TRBD1 matching 8 bases. With 5 bases clipped from V and 7 bases from J, the junction kept 12 bases outside the gene matches. The germline V gene has CDR1 MNHEY and CDR2 SMNVEV (reference sequence). The length of the CDR3 is 15 residues. CDR3 residues: CASSTGWQGASGYTF. The CDR3 DNA reads TGTGCCAGCAGTACGGGTTGGCAGGGGGCGTCTGGCTACACCTTC.

The chain carries TRBV11-3 and TRBJ2-1; 12 nucleotides match TRBD2. Germline V lookup: CDR1 SGHNT, CDR2 YENEEA. This CDR3 has 15 amino acids. The ends lost 6 bases at V and 6 bases at J; junction bases unmatched: 6. The CDR3 sequence is CASSVGTSGFNEQFF. In DNA, the CDR3 is TGTGCCAGCAGTGTGGGGACTAGCGGGTTCAATGAGCAGTTCTTC. Drawing the rest from reference TRBV11-3 and TRBJ2-1, the complete variable domain is EAGVVQSPRYKIIEKKQPVAFWCNPISGHNTLYWYLQNLGQGPELLIRYENEEAVDDSQLPKDRFSAERLKGVDSTLKIQPAELGDSAVYLCASSVGTSGFNEQFFGPGTRLTVL.

The CDR3 protein is CASSLLARGYWTEAFF. The CDR3 nucleotides read TGTGCCAGCAGTTTATTGGCCAGGGGGTACTGGACTGAAGCTTTCTTT. The chain recombines TRBV27 with TRBJ1-1; 7 bases agree with TRBD1. The length of the CDR3 is 16 residues. J lost 5 bases, V lost 1 base, and 10 bases had no gene match. Looked up from germline, CDR1 is MNHEY and CDR2 is SMNVEV (reference sequence).

This CDR3 is CASSRGDRGIEQYF. The DNA for the CDR3 is TGTGCCAGCAGCAGGGGGGACAGGGGAATTGAGCAGTACTTC. The chain combines TRBV5-5 with TRBJ2-7; 10 nucleotides match TRBD1. The V gene end was trimmed by 4 bases and the J gene end by 7 bases; junction bases not matched to a gene: 8. CDR1 and CDR2 from the germline V gene are SGHKS and YYEKEE (reference sequence). The CDR3 consists of 14 residues.

The chain employs TRBV9 and TRBJ2-5; a possible D gene is TRBD2 (6 bases). The CDR3 is 11 amino acids. Germline CDR1 and CDR2: SGDLS and YYNGEE. Between the trimmed V and J ends, which lost 4 bases and 9 bases, there was a span of 10 bases. CDR3 nucleotide sequence: TGTGCCAGCAGCCAAGGCGGGGCCCAGTACTTC. Its translation is CASSQGGAQYF.

The chain recombines TRBV5-4 with TRBJ2-2; 8 bases match TRBD2. Germline V gene data show CDR1 as SGHNT and CDR2 as YYREEE (reference sequence). Unmatched junction bases numbered 9, after V lost 6 bases and J lost 2 bases. This CDR3 spans 16 amino acids. CDR3 sequence reads: CASTYSGGRNTGELFF. Written as DNA, the CDR3 is TGTGCCAGCACCTACTCGGGAGGGCGAAACACCGGGGAGCTGTTTTTT. The full variable domain, its missing parts supplied by reference TRBV5-4 and TRBJ2-2, is ETGVTQSPTHLIKTRGQQVTLRCSSQSGHNTVSWYQQALGQGPQFIFQYYREEENGRGNFPPRFSGLQFPNYSSELNVNALELDDSALYLCASTYSGGRNTGELFFGEGSRLTVL.

This chain joins TRBV5-1 and TRBJ1-6, with TRBD1 matching 9 bases. Germline loops: CDR1 SGHRS, CDR2 YFSETQ. The J segment lost 10 bases and the V segment lost 4 bases, leaving 6 bases of the junction unmatched. The CDR3 length is 14 residues. The CDR3 protein is CASSPGQGYSPLHF. The CDR3 coding sequence is TGCGCCAGCAGCCCTGGACAGGGGTACTCACCCCTCCACTTT.

This chain uses TRBV3-1 (or the pseudogene TRBV3-2) with TRBJ2-7; 12 bases agree with TRBD2. The CDR3 length is 15 residues. J was trimmed by 5 bases and V by 4 bases; bases with no gene match: 6. CDR1 LGHDT and CDR2 YNNKEL come from the germline V gene (reference sequence). The CDR3 DNA is TGTGCCAGCAGCCTTGTCACTAGCGGGGGGAACGAGCAGTACTTC. Translation gives CASSLVTSGGNEQYF.

The chain links TRBV30 to TRBJ1-3; D call uncertain. The CDR3 has 15 residues. Looked up from germline, CDR1 is GTSNPN and CDR2 is SVGIG (reference sequence). Here the CDR3 reads CAYSWRQSSGNTIYF. The CDR3 nucleotides read TGTGCTTATTCCTGGAGGCAGTCCTCTGGAAACACCATATATTTT.

The V and J genes are TRBV19 and TRBJ2-3; D is unresolved. V lost 8 bases, J lost 1 base, and 7 bases lay in between. The CDR3 covers 12 residues. Germline CDR1 and CDR2: LNHDA and SQIVND (reference sequence). The CDR3 here is CASSTGTDTQYF. For the CDR3, the DNA is TGTGCCAGTTCCACAGGCACAGATACGCAGTATTTT. The whole variable domain, remainder taken from reference TRBV19 and TRBJ2-3, is DGGITQSPKYLFRKEGQNVTLSCEQNLNHDAMYWYRQDPGQGLRLIYYSQIVNDFQKGDIAEGYSVSREKKESFPLTVTSAQKNPTAFYLCASSTGTDTQYFGPGTRLTVL.

The J gene is TRBJ1-1, the V gene TRBV5-1; TRBD1 aligns across 7 bases. The CDR3 is made up of 14 amino acids. Germline V CDR1 and CDR2: SGHRS, YFSETQ. Unmatched junction bases numbered 5, after V lost 1 base and J lost 5 bases. CDR3 nucleotide sequence: TGCGCCAGCAGCTTGTGGCAGGGGGGTACTGAAGCTTTCTTT. Protein sequence: CASSLWQGGTEAFF.

V gene TRBV7-3 combines with J gene TRBJ1-5; D is unresolved. Per the germline V gene, CDR1 is SGHTA and CDR2 is FQGTGA. Trimming left V 3 bases short and J 8 bases short, with 14 bases between. The CDR3 spans 14 residues. The CDR3 nucleotides read TGTGCCAGCAGCTTTAGAGAATTTGAAAAGCCCCAGCATTTT. Translating gives CASSFREFEKPQHF. The full variable domain, with the rest looked up from reference TRBV7-3 and TRBJ1-5, is GAGVSQTPSNKVTEKGKYVELRCDPISGHTALYWYRQSLGQGPEFLIYFQGTGAADDSGLPNDRFFAVRPEGSVSTLKIQRTERGDSAVYLCASSFREFEKPQHFGDGTRLSIL.

The rearrangement joins TRBV27 to TRBJ1-6; D might be TRBD1 (5 bases). The CDR3 runs to 14 residues. Trimming shortened V by 2 bases and J by 6 bases, and 8 bases separated the two germline ends. Per germline, CDR1 MNHEY and CDR2 SMNVEV (reference sequence). CDR3 nucleotides: TGTGCCAGCAGTTTACGAGGGGCTAATTCACCCCTCCACTTT. Its protein is CASSLRGANSPLHF.

This chain links TRBV7-2 with TRBJ1-2; 7 bases align to TRBD1. CDR3 length: 16 residues. The trim removed 5 bases at V and 5 bases at J, leaving 14 bases unmatched. Per the germline V gene, CDR1 is SGHTA and CDR2 is FQGNSA. CDR3 coding DNA: TGTGCCAGCAGCCCATATGGGACAGACGATTATTATGGCTACACCTTC. This sequence encodes CASSPYGTDDYYGYTF.

This sequence joins TRBV9 and TRBJ2-2, with D possibly TRBD2 on 6 matching bases. V lost 0 bases to trimming and J lost 3 bases, with 12 bases between them. Germline assignment: CDR1 SGDLS and CDR2 YYNGEE. This CDR3 spans 16 amino acids. In nucleotides, the CDR3 is TGTGCCAGCAGCGTAGCGTCGGGGGACCACACCGGGGAGCTGTTTTTT. It is translated as CASSVASGDHTGELFF.

This clone was seen once. This chain uses TRBV2 with TRBJ1-4; 8 positions match TRBD1. Germline V CDR1 and CDR2: SNHLY, FYNNEI. This CDR3 spans 14 amino acids. V shed 5 bases, J shed 8 bases, and the junction held 7 bases outside the gene matches. CDR3 sequence: CASSTDRAAEKLFF. In nucleotides, the CDR3 is TGTGCCAGCAGTACGGACAGGGCGGCGGAAAAACTGTTTTTT.

V is TRBV29-1 and J is TRBJ2-3; 9 bases agree with TRBD2. The length of the CDR3 is 16 residues. Germline loops: CDR1 SQVTM, CDR2 ANQGSEA. Trimming cost V 7 bases and J 0 bases; bases outside gene matches: 11. CDR3 coding DNA: TGCAGCGCAAAAGACCTAGCGGGACGTAGCACAGATACGCAGTATTTT. It translates to CSAKDLAGRSTDTQYF.

The V and J genes are TRBV6-5 and TRBJ1-6, with 8 positions matching TRBD1. Per the germline V gene, CDR1 is MNHEY and CDR2 is SVGAGI. After removal of 6 bases from V and 8 bases from J, the junction contained 9 bases not matched to a gene. The CDR3 has 15 residues. CDR3 amino acids: CASRRQGATDSPLHF. The CDR3 coding sequence is TGTGCCAGCAGGCGTCAGGGGGCAACCGATTCACCCCTCCACTTT.

The V call is TRBV5-3, the J call TRBJ1-2; no clear D. TRBV5-3 is an ORF, and what it does is uncertain. The germline V and J ends were trimmed by 0 bases and 4 bases, with 13 bases remaining between them. The CDR3 consists of 15 residues. The CDR3 reads CARSLESRKTYGYTF. The CDR3 bases are TGTGCCAGAAGCTTGGAGTCCCGGAAGACCTATGGCTACACCTTC.